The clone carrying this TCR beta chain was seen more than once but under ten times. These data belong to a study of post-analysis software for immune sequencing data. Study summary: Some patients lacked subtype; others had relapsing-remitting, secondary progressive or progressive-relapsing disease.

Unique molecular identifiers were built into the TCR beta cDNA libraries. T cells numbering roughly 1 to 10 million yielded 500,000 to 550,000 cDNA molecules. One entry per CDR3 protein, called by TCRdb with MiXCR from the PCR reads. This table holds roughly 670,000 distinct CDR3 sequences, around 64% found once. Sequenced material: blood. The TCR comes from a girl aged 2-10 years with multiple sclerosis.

CDR3 sequence: CASRLGEYTGELFF. The CDR3 bases are TGCGCCAGCAGACTTGGGGAGTACACCGGGGAGCTGTTTTTT. This chain uses TRBV5-1 with TRBJ2-2; D is possibly TRBD2 (5 bases). Trimming left V 5 bases short and J 3 bases short, with 11 bases between. This CDR3 is 14 amino acids long. From germline, CDR1 is SGHRS and CDR2 YFSETQ.